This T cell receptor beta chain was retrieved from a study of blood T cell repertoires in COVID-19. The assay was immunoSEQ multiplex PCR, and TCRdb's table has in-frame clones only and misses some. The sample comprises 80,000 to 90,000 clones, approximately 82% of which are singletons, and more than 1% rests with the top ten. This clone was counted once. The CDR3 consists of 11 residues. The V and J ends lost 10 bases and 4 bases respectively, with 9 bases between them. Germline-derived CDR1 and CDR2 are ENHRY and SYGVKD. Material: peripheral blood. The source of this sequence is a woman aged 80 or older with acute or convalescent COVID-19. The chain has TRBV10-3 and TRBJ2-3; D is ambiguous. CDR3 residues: CASKTADTQYF. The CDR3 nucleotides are TGTGCCAGCAAGACTGCAGATACGCAGTATTTT.